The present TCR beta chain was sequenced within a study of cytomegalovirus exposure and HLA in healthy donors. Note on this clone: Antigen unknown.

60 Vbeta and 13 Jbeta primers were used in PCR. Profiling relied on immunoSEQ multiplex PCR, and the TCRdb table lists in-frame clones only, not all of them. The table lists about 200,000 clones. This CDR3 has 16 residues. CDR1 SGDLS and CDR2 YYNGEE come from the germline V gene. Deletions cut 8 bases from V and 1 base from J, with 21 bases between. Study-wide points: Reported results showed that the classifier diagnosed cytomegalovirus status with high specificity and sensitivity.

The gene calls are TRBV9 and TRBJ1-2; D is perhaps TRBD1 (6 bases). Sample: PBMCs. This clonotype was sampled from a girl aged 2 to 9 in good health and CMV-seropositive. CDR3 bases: TGTGCCAGTACCGGGACAAACACTGTGGGTAACTATGGCTACACCTTC. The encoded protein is CASTGTNTVGNYGYTF.